This entry lists 13 T cell receptor beta chains sequenced from one sample in a study of blood T cell repertoires in COVID-19. Profiling relied on immunoSEQ multiplex PCR, and the TCRdb table lists in-frame clones only, not all of them. The table has roughly 340,000 clones, 80% to 90% seen once. Sequencing input: PBMCs or T cells enriched from blood (not recorded which). These receptors were obtained from a young man who had recovered from COVID-19.

CDR3 nucleotide sequence: TGCAGCGTTGAAGGGACAGGGGCTGTCTATGGCTACACCTTC. Translated, it gives CSVEGTGAVYGYTF. V gene TRBV29-1 combines with J gene TRBJ1-2, with TRBD1 identical over 9 bases. This CDR3 region has 14 residues. Looked up from germline, CDR1 is SQVTM and CDR2 is ANQGSEA. Trimming at V came to 1 base and at J to 4 bases, leaving 4 bases not matched to a gene. Full variable domain (rest looked up from reference TRBV29-1 and TRBJ1-2): SAVISQKPSRDICQRGTSLTIQCQVDSQVTMMFWYRQQPGQSLTLIATANQGSEATYESGFVIDKFPISRPNLTFSTLTVSNMSPEDSSIYLCSVEGTGAVYGYTFGSGTRLTVV.

The V call is TRBV18, the J call TRBJ1-4, with 9 bases lining up with TRBD1. In germline, CDR1 is KGHSH, CDR2 LQKENI. V shed 4 bases and J 5 bases; nucleotides not matched to a gene: 8. The CDR3 spans 16 residues. The CDR3 DNA sequence: TGTGCCAGCTCACTAAACTCCGGGACAGGGAATGAAAAACTGTTTTTT. It is translated as CASSLNSGTGNEKLFF.

The J gene is TRBJ2-1, the V gene TRBV10-1; possible D gene TRBD1, 5 bases. Trimming left V 6 bases short and J 1 base short, with 10 bases between. CDR3 length: 14 amino acids. Germline V gives CDR1 WNHNN, CDR2 SYGVQD (reference sequence). The CDR3 region is CASRPDRSYNEQFF. CDR3 coding DNA: TGCGCCAGCAGACCAGACAGATCCTACAATGAGCAGTTCTTC.

The V call is TRBV5-8, the J call TRBJ2-7, with 10 bases lining up with TRBD1. This CDR3 comprises 14 residues. Per the germline V gene, CDR1 is SGHTS and CDR2 is YDEGEE. V trimming: 2 bases; J trimming: 4 bases; junction bases outside the gene matches: 3. In nucleotides, the CDR3 is TGTGCCAGCAGCTTAGGGACAGGGGTTTACGAGCAGTACTTC. It specifies CASSLGTGVYEQYF.

The V and J genes are TRBV7-8 and TRBJ1-5; D is uncertain. The CDR3 totals 13 residues. V was clipped by 1 base and J by 9 bases, with 10 bases between them. CDR1 SGHVS and CDR2 FQNEAQ come from the germline V gene. The DNA of the CDR3 is TGTGCCAGCAGCTTAGGGGCCCCATGGCCCCAGCATTTT. Amino acid sequence: CASSLGAPWPQHF.

The chain recombines TRBV5-1 with TRBJ1-2, with 7 bases lining up with TRBD1. This CDR3 comprises 15 residues. The trim removed 4 bases at V and 5 bases at J, leaving 11 bases unmatched. CDR1 is SGHRS, CDR2 YFSETQ, per germline. The CDR3, as DNA: TGCGCCAGCAGCCGCGGGGACAGCGGAATATATGGCTACACCTTC. Translating it yields CASSRGDSGIYGYTF.

CDR3 residues: CASSQDQAGGGWTDTQYF. CDR3 DNA: TGCGCCAGCAGCCAAGATCAAGCAGGGGGCGGGTGGACGGATACGCAGTATTTT. This chain links TRBV4-1 with TRBJ2-3, with 8 positions matching TRBD1. V was clipped by 0 bases and J by 6 bases; unmatched bases: 14. This CDR3 region has 18 residues. Per germline, CDR1 MGHRA and CDR2 YSYEKL.

The sample holds a few counts of this clone. The chain has TRBV5-1 and TRBJ2-1; 7 nucleotides align to TRBD1. Trimming removed 0 bases from V and 4 bases from J; junction bases left unmatched: 13. CDR3 size: 18 residues. Germline-derived CDR1 and CDR2 are SGHRS and YFSETQ. The chain's CDR3 is CASSLETYRGGLYNEQFF. The CDR3 DNA follows: TGCGCCAGCAGCTTGGAAACTTACAGGGGCGGGTTGTACAATGAGCAGTTCTTC.

The J gene is TRBJ2-5, the V gene TRBV19, with D possibly TRBD1 on 6 matching bases. Per the germline V gene, CDR1 is LNHDA and CDR2 is SQIVND (reference sequence). Trimming stripped 4 bases from V and 5 bases from J, with 17 bases between. This CDR3 spans 15 amino acids. The CDR3 spells CASSRSGEGRETQYF. The CDR3, as DNA: TGTGCCAGTAGTAGGTCAGGGGAAGGAAGGGAGACCCAGTACTTC.

The chain recombines TRBV2 with TRBJ1-6; D gene uncertain. Trimming removed 7 bases at V and 7 bases at J, with 11 bases between. The germline gives CDR1 SNHLY, CDR2 FYNNEI. The CDR3 is 13 residues long. CDR3 sequence: CASNGEGNSPLHF. CDR3 nucleotides: TGTGCCAGCAATGGGGAGGGAAATTCACCCCTCCACTTT.

This chain connects TRBV4-1 to TRBJ1-2; TRBD1 is a possible D gene (5 bases). This CDR3 comprises 15 residues. CDR1 and CDR2 from the germline V gene are MGHRA and YSYEKL. V was clipped by 0 bases and J by 3 bases, with 11 bases between them. CDR3 DNA sequence: TGCGCCAGCAGCCAAGATAGGGGTTATTACTATGGCTACACCTTC. Protein product: CASSQDRGYYYGYTF.

The chain couples TRBV14 to TRBJ2-5; TRBD2 aligns across 12 bases. The CDR3 consists of 16 residues. V shed 5 bases and J 5 bases; nucleotides not matched to a gene: 9. Germline loops: CDR1 SGHDN, CDR2 FVKESK. The CDR3 region is CASSKGRLAGVETQYF. DNA for the CDR3: TGTGCCAGCAGCAAAGGAAGACTAGCGGGAGTGGAGACCCAGTACTTC.

The CDR3 DNA sequence: TGCGCCAGCAGCCAACCCCCGGGACAGGGGACCTATGGCTACACCTTC. It encodes CASSQPPGQGTYGYTF. The gene calls are TRBV4-1 and TRBJ1-2; TRBD1 agrees at 10 bases. The CDR3 is 16 residues long. With 2 bases clipped from V and 4 bases from J, the junction kept 7 bases outside the gene matches. Germline V gene data show CDR1 as MGHRA and CDR2 as YSYEKL.